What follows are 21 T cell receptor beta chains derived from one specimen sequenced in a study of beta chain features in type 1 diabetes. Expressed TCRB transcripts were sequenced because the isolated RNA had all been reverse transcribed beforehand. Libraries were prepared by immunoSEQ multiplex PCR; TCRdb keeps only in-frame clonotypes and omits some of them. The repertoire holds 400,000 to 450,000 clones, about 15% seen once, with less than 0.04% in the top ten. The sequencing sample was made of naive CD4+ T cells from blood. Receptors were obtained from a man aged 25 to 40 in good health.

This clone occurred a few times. The CDR3 nucleotides read TGTGCCAGCAGCTGGGCTGCGATGAACTACGAGCAGTACGTC. Amino acids: CASSWAAMNYEQYV. The chain recombines TRBV7-2 with TRBJ2-7, with D hard to call. Germline lookup yields CDR1 SGHTA and CDR2 FQGNSA. The V gene lost 4 bases and the J gene lost 3 bases, with 13 bases spanning the gap. The CDR3 is 14 amino acids.

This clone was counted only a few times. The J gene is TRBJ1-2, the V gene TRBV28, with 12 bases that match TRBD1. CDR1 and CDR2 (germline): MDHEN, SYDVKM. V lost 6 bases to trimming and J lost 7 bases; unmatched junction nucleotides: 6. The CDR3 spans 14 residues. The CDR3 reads CASSPGTGGSGYTF. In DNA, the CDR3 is TGTGCCAGCAGCCCTGGGACAGGGGGCAGTGGCTACACCTTC.

The CDR3, as DNA: TGCGCCAGCAGCCTAACCCAGGACGAGCGACCAGTGATAGCCAAAAACATTCAGTACTTC. Translated: CASSLTQDERPVIAKNIQYF. This chain joins TRBV4-1 and TRBJ2-4, with D unclear. Germline lookup yields CDR1 MGHRA and CDR2 YSYEKL. V lost 4 bases to trimming and J lost 0 bases, with 25 bases between them. The CDR3 has 20 amino acids.

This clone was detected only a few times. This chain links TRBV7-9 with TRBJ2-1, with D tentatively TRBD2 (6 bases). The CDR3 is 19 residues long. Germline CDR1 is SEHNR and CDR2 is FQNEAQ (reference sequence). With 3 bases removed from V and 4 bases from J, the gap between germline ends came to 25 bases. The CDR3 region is CASSLVEINRRGWYNEQFF. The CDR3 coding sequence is TGTGCCAGCAGCTTGGTTGAGATCAATCGGCGGGGTTGGTACAATGAGCAGTTCTTC.

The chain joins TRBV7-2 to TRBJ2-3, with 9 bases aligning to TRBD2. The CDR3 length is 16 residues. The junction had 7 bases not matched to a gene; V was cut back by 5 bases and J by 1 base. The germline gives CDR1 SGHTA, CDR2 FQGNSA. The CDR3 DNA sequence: TGTGCCAGCAGCCCCGCGGGGGGGCGGGGCACAGATACGCAGTATTTT. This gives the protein CASSPAGGRGTDTQYF.

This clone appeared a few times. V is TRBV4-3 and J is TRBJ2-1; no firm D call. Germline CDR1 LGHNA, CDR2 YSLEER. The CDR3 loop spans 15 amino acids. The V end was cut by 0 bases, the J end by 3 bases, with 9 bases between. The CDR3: CASSQDRNGYNEQFF. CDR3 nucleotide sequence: TGCGCCAGCAGCCAAGATCGGAACGGCTACAATGAGCAGTTCTTC.

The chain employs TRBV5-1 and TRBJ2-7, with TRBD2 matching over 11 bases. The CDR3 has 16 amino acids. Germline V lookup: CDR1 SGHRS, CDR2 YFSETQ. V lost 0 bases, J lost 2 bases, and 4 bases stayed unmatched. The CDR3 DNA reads TGCGCCAGCAGCTTGGGACTAGCGGGGCCCCCCTACGAGCAGTACGTC. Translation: CASSLGLAGPPYEQYV.

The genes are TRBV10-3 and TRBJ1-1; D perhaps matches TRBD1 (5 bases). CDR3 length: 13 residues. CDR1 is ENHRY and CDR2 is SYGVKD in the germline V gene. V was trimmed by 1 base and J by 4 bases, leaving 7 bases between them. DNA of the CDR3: TGTGCCATCAGTGAGTATGGGACCACTGAAGCTTTCTTT. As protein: CAISEYGTTEAFF.

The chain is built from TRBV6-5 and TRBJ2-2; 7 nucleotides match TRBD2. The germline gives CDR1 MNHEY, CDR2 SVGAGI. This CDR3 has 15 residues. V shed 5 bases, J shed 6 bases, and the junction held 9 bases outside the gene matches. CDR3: CASSKGGVSAGELFF. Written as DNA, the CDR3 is TGTGCCAGCAGTAAGGGAGGGGTCTCGGCCGGGGAGCTGTTTTTT.

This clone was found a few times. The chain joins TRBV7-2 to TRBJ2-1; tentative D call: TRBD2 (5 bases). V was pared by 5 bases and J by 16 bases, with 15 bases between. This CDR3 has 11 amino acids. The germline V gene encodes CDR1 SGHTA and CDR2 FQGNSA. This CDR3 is CASSRGPSQFF. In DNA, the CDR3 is TGTGCCAGCAGCCGCGGGCCCTCACAATTCTTC.

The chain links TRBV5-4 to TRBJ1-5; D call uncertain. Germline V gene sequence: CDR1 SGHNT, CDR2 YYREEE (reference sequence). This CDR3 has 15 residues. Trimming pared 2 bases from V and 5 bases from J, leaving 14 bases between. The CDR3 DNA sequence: TGTGCCAGCAGCTTCGGCCCAGTACACGATCAGCCCCAGCATTTT. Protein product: CASSFGPVHDQPQHF. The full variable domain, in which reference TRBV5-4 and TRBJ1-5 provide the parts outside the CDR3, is ETGVTQSPTHLIKTRGQQVTLRCSSQSGHNTVSWYQQALGQGPQFIFQYYREEENGRGNFPPRFSGLQFPNYSSELNVNALELDDSALYLCASSFGPVHDQPQHFGDGTRLSIL.

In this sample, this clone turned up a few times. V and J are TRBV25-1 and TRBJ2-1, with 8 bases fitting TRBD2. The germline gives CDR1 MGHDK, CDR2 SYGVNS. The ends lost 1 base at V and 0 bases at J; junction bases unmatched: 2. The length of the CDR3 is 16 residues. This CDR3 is CASSEWSGGSYNEQFF. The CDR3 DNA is TGTGCCAGCAGTGAATGGAGCGGGGGCTCCTACAATGAGCAGTTCTTC.

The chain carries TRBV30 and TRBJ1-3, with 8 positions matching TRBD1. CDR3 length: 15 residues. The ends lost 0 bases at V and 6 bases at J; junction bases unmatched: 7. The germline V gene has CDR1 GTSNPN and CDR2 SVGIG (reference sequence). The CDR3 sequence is CAWSVAWTGLNTIYF. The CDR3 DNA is TGTGCCTGGAGTGTCGCCTGGACAGGGTTAAACACCATATATTTT.

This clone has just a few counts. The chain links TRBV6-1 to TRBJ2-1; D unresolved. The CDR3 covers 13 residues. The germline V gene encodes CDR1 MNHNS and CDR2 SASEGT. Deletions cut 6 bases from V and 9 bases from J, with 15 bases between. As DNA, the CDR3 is TGTGCCAGCAGCTTTGTTAGTGGGGTTGAGCAGTTCTTC. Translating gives CASSFVSGVEQFF.

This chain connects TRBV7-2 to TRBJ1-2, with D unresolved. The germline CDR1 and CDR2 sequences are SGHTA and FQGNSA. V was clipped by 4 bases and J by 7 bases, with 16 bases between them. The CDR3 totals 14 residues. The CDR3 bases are TGTGCCAGCAGCTCGAGGACGGGGTCGAGTGGCTACACCTTC. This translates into CASSSRTGSSGYTF.

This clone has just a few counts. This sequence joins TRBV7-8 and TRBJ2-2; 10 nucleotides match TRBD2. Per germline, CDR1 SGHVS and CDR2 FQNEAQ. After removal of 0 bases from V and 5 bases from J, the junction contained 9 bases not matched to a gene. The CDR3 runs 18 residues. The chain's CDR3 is CASSLARGLAGATGELFF. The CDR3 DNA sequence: TGTGCCAGCAGCTTAGCGCGAGGGCTAGCGGGGGCGACCGGGGAGCTGTTTTTT.

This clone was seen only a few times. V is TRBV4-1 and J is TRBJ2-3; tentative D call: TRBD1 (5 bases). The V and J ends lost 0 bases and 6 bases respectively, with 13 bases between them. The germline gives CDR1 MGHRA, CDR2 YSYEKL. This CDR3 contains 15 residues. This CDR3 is CASSQDLGLHDTQYF. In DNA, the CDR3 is TGCGCCAGCAGCCAAGATCTGGGGCTACACGATACGCAGTATTTT.

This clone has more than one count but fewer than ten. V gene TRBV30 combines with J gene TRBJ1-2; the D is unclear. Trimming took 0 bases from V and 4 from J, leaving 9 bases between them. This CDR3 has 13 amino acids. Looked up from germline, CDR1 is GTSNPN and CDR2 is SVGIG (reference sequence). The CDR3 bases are TGTGCCTGGAGTGTAGTAGGGCCCTATGGCTACACCTTC. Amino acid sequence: CAWSVVGPYGYTF.

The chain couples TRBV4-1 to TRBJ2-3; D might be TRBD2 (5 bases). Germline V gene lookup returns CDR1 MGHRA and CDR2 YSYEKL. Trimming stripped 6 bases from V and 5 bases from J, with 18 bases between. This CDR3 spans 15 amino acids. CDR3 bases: TGCGCCAGCAGGCAGCGGCTCCAACGTTTAGATACGCAGTATTTT. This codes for CASRQRLQRLDTQYF.

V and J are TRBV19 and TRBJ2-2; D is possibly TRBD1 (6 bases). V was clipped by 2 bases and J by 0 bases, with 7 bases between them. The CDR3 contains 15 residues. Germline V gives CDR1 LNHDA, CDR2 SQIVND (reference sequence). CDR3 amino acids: CASSITGSNTGELFF. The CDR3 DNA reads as TGTGCCAGTAGTATAACAGGGTCGAACACCGGGGAGCTGTTTTTT. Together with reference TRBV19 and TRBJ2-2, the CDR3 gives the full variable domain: DGGITQSPKYLFRKEGQNVTLSCEQNLNHDAMYWYRQDPGQGLRLIYYSQIVNDFQKGDIAEGYSVSREKKESFPLTVTSAQKNPTAFYLCASSITGSNTGELFFGEGSRLTVL.

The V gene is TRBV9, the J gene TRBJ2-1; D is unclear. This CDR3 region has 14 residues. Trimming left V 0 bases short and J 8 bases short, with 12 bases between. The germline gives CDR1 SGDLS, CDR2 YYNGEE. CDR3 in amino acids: CASSVVPASDEQFF. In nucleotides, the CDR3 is TGTGCCAGCAGCGTAGTTCCAGCCAGCGATGAGCAGTTCTTC.